This record covers a single T cell receptor (beta chain). Antigen specificity is unknown. Trimming removed 1 base from V and 5 bases from J, with 15 bases in between. The CDR3 is 15 residues long. Germline V gene data show CDR1 as LGHNA and CDR2 as YNFKEQ. PCR used 60 Vbeta primers and 13 Jbeta primers. Under the authors' procedure: Later reanalysis found around 74 million unique TCR beta chains, roughly 10 million of them shared. Clones were read by immunoSEQ multiplex PCR, and TCRdb kept only the in-frame ones, dropping some. V, J and clone size reflect that table, while D and trimming were determined from the DNA. This sample has over 20,000 clones; approximately 79% occur once, and the top ten carry 4.5%. This sample is drawn from a study of cytomegalovirus exposure and HLA in healthy donors. Whole-study findings and limits: With later analysis, a missense DCLRE1C variant became linked to TCR beta V- and J-gene trimming. Exclusion applied to some V segments, including TRBV6-2 and TRBV6-3, as they were indistinguishable.

The gene calls are TRBV4-2 and TRBJ2-7; D gene uncertain. The material sequenced was PBMCs. The TCR was taken from a male donor in good health and CMV-seronegative. CDR3 coding DNA: TGTGCCAGCAGCCAAGGGGTTCAGGTTCGACACGAGCAGTACTTC. It specifies CASSQGVQVRHEQYF.